The entry below describes one T cell receptor (beta chain). Amplified TCR beta CDR3 regions came from RNA transcripts. First-round RT-PCR with HTBI primers amplified the TCR CDR3 region. TCRdb used MiXCR to reprocess the multiplex PCR reads, holding one entry per CDR3 protein. The data contain fewer than 900,000 distinct CDR3 sequences, roughly 17% of them singletons. After removal of 2 bases from V and 7 bases from J, the junction contained 11 bases not matched to a gene. The germline V gene encodes CDR1 DFQATT and CDR2 SNEGSKA (reference sequence). The CDR3 runs to 16 residues. The data stem from a study of T cells in Graves' hyperthyroidism and ophthalmopathy. Study details: Peripheral blood was collected at initial diagnosis, before any treatment.

More than 8.5 ml of fresh peripheral blood supplied the PBMCs. This clonotype was obtained from a man aged 18 to 30 with Graves' hyperthyroidism. The gene calls are TRBV20-1 and TRBJ2-2; the match to TRBD1 covers 9 bases. The sample comprised blood. The CDR3 spells CSARPSGTGRHGELFF. CDR3 sequence (DNA): TGCAGTGCTAGACCTTCCGGGACAGGGCGCCACGGGGAGCTGTTTTTT.